This paragraph covers one TCR beta chain sequence. The ends were cut back, 2 bases at V and 5 bases at J, with 4 bases in the middle. Germline CDR1 LGHDT, CDR2 YNNKEL (reference sequence). The CDR3 loop spans 11 amino acids. The data are from a study of blood T cell repertoires in COVID-19. Clones were sequenced by immunoSEQ multiplex PCR, and TCRdb holds only the in-frame ones, with some missing. The sample lists roughly 35,000 clones; about 90% were seen once. The material sequenced was peripheral blood. The TCR comes from a man between 60 and 75 years old with active COVID-19. The chain couples TRBV3-1 (or the pseudogene TRBV3-2) to TRBJ2-7, with unresolved D. CDR3 sequence (DNA): TGTGCCAGCAGCCAATCTCACGAGCAGTACTTC. It translates to CASSQSHEQYF.